This TCR beta chain is drawn from a study of cytomegalovirus exposure and HLA in healthy donors. Findings and caveats of the study: TCR beta sequences reportedly predicted the HLA-A and HLA-B alleles of most subjects accurately. The authors later found HLA-associated TCR beta chains more clonally expanded than equally common others.

Germline CDR1 LNHNV, CDR2 YYDKDF (reference sequence). Trimming took off 3 bases at V and 5 bases at J, with 14 bases between the two ends. CDR3 size: 15 residues. As for the donors, each was a healthy bone marrow donor. Amplification used 60 Vbeta primers and 13 Jbeta primers. This table comes from immunoSEQ multiplex PCR, and its TCRdb copy is limited to in-frame clones, with some not included. This table holds about 92,000 clones, 81% found once. Turning to this clone: The antigen remains unidentified.

This clonotype was obtained from a girl aged 2 to 9 in good health and CMV-seropositive. The sequenced sample consisted of PBMCs. This chain uses TRBV15 with TRBJ1-5; tentative D call: TRBD1 (6 bases). Here the CDR3 DNA reads TGTGCCACCAGCAGTGAACAGGGTGGGGATCAGCCCCAGCATTTT. It translates to CATSSEQGGDQPQHF.